This T cell receptor (beta chain) was documented in a study of T cells in Graves' hyperthyroidism and ophthalmopathy. Amplification of TCR beta CDR3 regions was performed using RNA transcripts as template. Carried out on the TCR CDR3, a first-round RT-PCR used the HTBI primer set. TCRdb analysed the multiplex PCR reads with MiXCR anew, one entry per CDR3 protein. The sample lists hundreds of thousands of distinct CDR3 sequences, about 45% seen once, with about 8.2% in the top ten. A remark on this clonotype: The junction and the germline gene differ at one end; a read error may be behind it.

The length of the CDR3 is 15 residues. The rearrangement joins TRBV12-3 or TRBV12-4 to TRBJ1-6, with D unresolved. The receptor was derived from a woman aged 18 to 35 with Graves' hyperthyroidism. The sample comprised peripheral blood or thyroid tissue (not recorded which). The CDR3 bases are TGTGCCAGCAGCCTCCCCGTGAAAAATAATTCACCCCTCCCCTTT. It yields the protein CASSLPVKNNSPLPF.